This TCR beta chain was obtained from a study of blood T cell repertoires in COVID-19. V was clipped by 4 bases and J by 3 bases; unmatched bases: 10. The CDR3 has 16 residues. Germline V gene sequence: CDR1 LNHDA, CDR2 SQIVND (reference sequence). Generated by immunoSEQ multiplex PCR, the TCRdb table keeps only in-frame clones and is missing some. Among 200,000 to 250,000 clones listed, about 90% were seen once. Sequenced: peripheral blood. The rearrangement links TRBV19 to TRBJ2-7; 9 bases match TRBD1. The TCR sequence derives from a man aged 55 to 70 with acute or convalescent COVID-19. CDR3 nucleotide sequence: TGTGCCAGTAGTAGTTATACCGGGACAGGGAGCTACGAGCAGTACTTC. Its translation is CASSSYTGTGSYEQYF.